This TCR beta chain emerged from a study of CD8 T cells in ankylosing spondylitis. Overall study results and limits: Roughly 8 highly homologous variants formed a TCR beta motif that appeared characteristic of ankylosing spondylitis blood.

Worth noting for this clonotype: Its antigen is undetermined.

TCRdb passed the 5' RACE reads through MiXCR, listing each CDR3 protein once. The table records about 800,000 distinct CDR3 sequences, about 10% of them present only once. V dropped 3 bases and J dropped 0 bases, with 11 bases sitting between them. Germline values: CDR1 MNHEY, CDR2 SVGEGT. The CDR3 sequence is 16 residues long. V is TRBV6-2 or TRBV6-3 and J is TRBJ2-2, with D possibly matching TRBD1 (5 bases). Sequencing was performed on blood, either unsorted or a sorted T cell fraction (not recorded which). This sequence was found in a male donor with ankylosing spondylitis. This CDR3 reads CASSYFPGSNTGELFF. The CDR3 coding sequence is TGTGCCAGCAGTTATTTCCCAGGGTCGAACACCGGGGAGCTGTTTTTT.